The clone carrying this T cell receptor (beta chain) was seen many times. Antigen specificity is unknown. Between the trimmed V and J ends, which lost 5 bases and 0 bases, there was a span of 17 bases. The germline V gene has CDR1 MNHEY and CDR2 SVGAGI. The CDR3 is 16 amino acids. The data were obtained in a study of CD8+CD57+ T cells in acquired aplastic anemia. Study-level results: Around 30 sequences, all CD8+ CDR3, were shared between patients and controls.

Profiles of TCR beta VDJ and CDR3 were generated from a genomic DNA template. TCRdb re-derived calls from the reads in MiXCR, one entry per CDR3 protein. The sample lists 200,000 or so distinct CDR3 sequences; 64% were seen once. Material for sequencing was sorted CD4+, CD8+, or CD8+CD57+ T cells (not recorded which) from PBMCs. This sequence originates from a human donor with severe aplastic anemia or a healthy control (not recorded which). V gene TRBV6-5 combines with J gene TRBJ2-7, with D perhaps matching TRBD1 or TRBD2 (5 bases each). The CDR3 reads CASSTYVGTSSYEQYF. CDR3 coding DNA: TGTGCCAGCAGTACGTACGTCGGGACGTCCTCCTACGAGCAGTACTTC.